Presented here are 12 T cell receptor beta chains from one specimen sequenced in a study of CD8+CD57+ T cells in acquired aplastic anemia. Genomic DNA, serving as template, underwent TCR beta VDJ and CDR3 profiling. TCRdb redid the calling of the reads with MiXCR, one entry per CDR3 protein. The data contain tens of thousands of distinct CDR3 sequences, under 50% of them singletons. Sequenced input: sorted CD4+, CD8+, or CD8+CD57+ T cells (not recorded which) from PBMCs. The receptors originated from a human donor in good health, serving as a control.

In this sample, this clonotype turned up a few times. At one boundary the junction diverges from the germline segment, which might be a read error. The chain combines TRBV15 with TRBJ1-1, with no clear D. Germline CDR1 LNHNV, CDR2 YYDKDF (reference sequence). The CDR3 spans 13 residues. The CDR3 region has the DNA TGTGCCACCAGCACCCTGAGATTCACTGAGGCTTTCTTT. As protein: CATSTLRFTEAFF.

This clonotype was seen more than once but under ten times. The CDR3 sequence is CASSLGAGGANGELFF. CDR3 coding DNA: TGTGCCAGCAGTTTAGGGGCAGGGGGCGCGAACGGGGAGCTGTTTTTT. V and J are TRBV12-3 or TRBV12-4 and TRBJ2-2; 8 nucleotides align to TRBD1. J was trimmed by 7 bases and V by 1 base; bases with no gene match: 8. The CDR3 length is 16 residues.

The sample holds many counts of this clonotype. This chain connects TRBV9 to TRBJ2-3; maybe TRBD1 (8 bases). Germline V gene lookup returns CDR1 SGDLS and CDR2 YYNGEE. This CDR3 is built from 15 residues. The V gene lost 4 bases and the J gene lost 0 bases, with 12 bases spanning the gap. CDR3 sequence reads: CASSTGGGSTDTQYF. The CDR3 nucleotides read TGTGCCAGCAGCACAGGGGGAGGGAGCACAGATACGCAGTATTTT.

This clonotype came up a few times. V gene TRBV29-1 combines with J gene TRBJ2-3; 7 bases are a match to TRBD1. Per the germline V gene, CDR1 is SQVTM and CDR2 is ANQGSEA. The CDR3 runs to 11 residues. Trimming removed 6 bases from V and 9 bases from J; junction bases left unmatched: 6. CDR3 in amino acids: CSVRDSPTQYF. For the CDR3, the DNA is TGCAGCGTCAGGGACAGTCCGACGCAGTATTTT.

This clonotype was observed at least ten times. V is TRBV29-1 and J is TRBJ2-1; TRBD2 might be the D (5 bases). Trimming removed 2 bases from V and 7 bases from J, with 6 bases in between. Germline CDR1 reads SQVTM; CDR2 reads ANQGSEA. The CDR3 contains 11 residues. Written as DNA, the CDR3 is TGCAGCGTTGAACGGGAAAATGAGCAGTTCTTC. Amino acids: CSVERENEQFF.

The rearrangement links TRBV5-5 to TRBJ1-1; D unresolved. The V end was cut by 0 bases, the J end by 1 base, with 10 bases between. CDR1 is SGHKS and CDR2 is YYEKEE in the germline V gene (reference sequence). This CDR3 has 15 residues. The CDR3: CASSLELRANTEAFF. The CDR3 DNA follows: TGTGCCAGCAGCTTGGAGCTAAGAGCGAACACTGAAGCTTTCTTT.

About this clonotype: One base away lies a much larger clone, so this may be a sequencing read error. Likely a read error: the CDR3 ends without its conserved phenylalanine or tryptophan. The rearrangement links TRBV15 to TRBJ1-5, with D hard to call. Germline V gene sequence: CDR1 LNHNV, CDR2 YYDKDF (reference sequence). Trimming removed 0 bases from V and 0 bases from J, with 15 bases in between. This CDR3 is 18 amino acids long. Here the CDR3 reads CATSRDRREGYSNQPQHL. For the CDR3, the DNA is TGTGCCACCAGCAGAGATCGGAGGGAGGGATATAGCAATCAGCCCCAGCATCTT.

This clonotype was observed many times. The rearrangement links TRBV11-2 to TRBJ1-6; D gene unclear. The V end lost 5 bases, the J end lost 8 bases, and 7 bases lay between the germline ends. Germline V lookup: CDR1 SGHAT, CDR2 FQNNGV. This CDR3 region has 12 residues. For the CDR3, the DNA is TGTGCCAGCAGCACTATGGATTCACCCCTCCACTTT. This encodes CASSTMDSPLHF.

The sample holds many counts of this clonotype. The chain couples TRBV12-3 or TRBV12-4 to TRBJ1-2; no reliable D call. V was shortened by 5 bases and J by 2 bases, with 6 bases between the two germline ends. The CDR3 spans 12 residues. The CDR3 coding sequence is TGTGCCAGCAGTCCCGGGAACTATGGCTACACCTTC. Its protein product is CASSPGNYGYTF.

A remark on this clonotype: The junction departs from the called germline gene at one end, perhaps through a read error. The gene calls are TRBV28 and TRBJ1-1, with D uncertain. The CDR3 runs 17 residues. Germline values: CDR1 MDHEN, CDR2 SYDVKM. The CDR3 region has the DNA TGTGCTAGCAGTTTCGGGTCATTCATATCTATGAACACTGAAGCTTTCTTT. It codes for CASSFGSFISMNTEAFF.

The chain is built from TRBV19 and TRBJ1-5, with D unresolved. CDR3 length: 12 amino acids. CDR1 is LNHDA and CDR2 is SQIVND in the germline V gene (reference sequence). V lost 1 base, J lost 4 bases, and 2 bases lay in between. The CDR3 region is CASSIGNQPQHF. In DNA, the CDR3 is TGTGCCAGTAGTATAGGGAATCAGCCCCAGCATTTT.

As concerns this clonotype: A much larger clone is a single base away; this may be a read error. The V gene is TRBV24-1, the J gene TRBJ1-2; 8 bases match TRBD1. CDR1 and CDR2 (germline): KGHDR, SFDVKD. CDR3 length: 14 amino acids. V trimming: 5 bases; J trimming: 4 bases; junction bases outside the gene matches: 5. CDR3 sequence: CATSAGTGPYGYTF. In DNA form, the CDR3 reads TGTGCCACCAGTGCTGGGACAGGACCCTATGGCTACACCTTC.